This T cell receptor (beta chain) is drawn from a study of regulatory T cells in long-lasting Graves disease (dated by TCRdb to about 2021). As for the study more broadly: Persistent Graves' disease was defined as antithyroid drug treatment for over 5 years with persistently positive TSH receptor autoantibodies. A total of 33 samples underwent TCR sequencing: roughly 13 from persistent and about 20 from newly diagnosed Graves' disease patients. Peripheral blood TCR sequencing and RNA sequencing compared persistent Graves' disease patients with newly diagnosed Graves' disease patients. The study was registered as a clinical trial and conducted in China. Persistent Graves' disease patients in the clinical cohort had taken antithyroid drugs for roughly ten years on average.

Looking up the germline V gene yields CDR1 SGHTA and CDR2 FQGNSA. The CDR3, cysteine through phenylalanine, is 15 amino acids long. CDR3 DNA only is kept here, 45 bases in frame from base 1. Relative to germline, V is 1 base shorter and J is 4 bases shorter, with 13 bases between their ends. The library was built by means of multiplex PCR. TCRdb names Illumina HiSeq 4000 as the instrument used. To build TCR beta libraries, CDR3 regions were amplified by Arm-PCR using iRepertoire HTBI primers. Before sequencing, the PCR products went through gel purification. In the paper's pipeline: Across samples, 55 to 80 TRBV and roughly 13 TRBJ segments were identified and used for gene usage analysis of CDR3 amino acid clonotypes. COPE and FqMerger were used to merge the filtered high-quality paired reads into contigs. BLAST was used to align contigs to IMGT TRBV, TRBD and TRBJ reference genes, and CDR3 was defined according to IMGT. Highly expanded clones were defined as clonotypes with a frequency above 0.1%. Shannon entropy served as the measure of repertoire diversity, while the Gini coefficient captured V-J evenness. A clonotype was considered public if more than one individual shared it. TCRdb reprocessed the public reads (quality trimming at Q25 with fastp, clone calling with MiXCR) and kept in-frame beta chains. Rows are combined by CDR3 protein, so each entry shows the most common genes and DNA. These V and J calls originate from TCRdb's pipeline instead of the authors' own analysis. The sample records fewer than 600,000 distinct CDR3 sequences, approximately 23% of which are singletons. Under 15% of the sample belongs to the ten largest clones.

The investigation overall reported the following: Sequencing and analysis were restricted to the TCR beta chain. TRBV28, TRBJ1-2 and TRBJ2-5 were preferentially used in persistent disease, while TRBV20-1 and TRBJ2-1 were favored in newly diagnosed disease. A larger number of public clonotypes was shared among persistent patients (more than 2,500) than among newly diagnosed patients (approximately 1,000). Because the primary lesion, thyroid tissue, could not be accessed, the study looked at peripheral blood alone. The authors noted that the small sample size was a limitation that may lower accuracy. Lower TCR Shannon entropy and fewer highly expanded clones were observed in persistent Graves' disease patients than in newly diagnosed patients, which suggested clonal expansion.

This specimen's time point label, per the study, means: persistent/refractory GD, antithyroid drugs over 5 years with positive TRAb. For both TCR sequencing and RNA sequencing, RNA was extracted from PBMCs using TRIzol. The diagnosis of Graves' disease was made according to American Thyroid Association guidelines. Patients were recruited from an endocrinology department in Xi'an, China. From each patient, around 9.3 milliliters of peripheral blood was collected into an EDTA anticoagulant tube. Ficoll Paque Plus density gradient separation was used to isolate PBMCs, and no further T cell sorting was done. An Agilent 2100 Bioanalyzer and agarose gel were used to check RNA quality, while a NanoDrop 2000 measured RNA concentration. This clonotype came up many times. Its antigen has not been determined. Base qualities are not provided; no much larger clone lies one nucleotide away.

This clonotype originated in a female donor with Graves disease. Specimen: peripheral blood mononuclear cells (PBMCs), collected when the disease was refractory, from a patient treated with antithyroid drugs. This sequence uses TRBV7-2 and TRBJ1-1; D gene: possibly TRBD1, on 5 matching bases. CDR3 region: CASSLEGTRGTEAFF. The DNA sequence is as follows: TGTGCCAGCAGCTTAGAGGGGACCCGCGGCACTGAAGCTTTCTTT.